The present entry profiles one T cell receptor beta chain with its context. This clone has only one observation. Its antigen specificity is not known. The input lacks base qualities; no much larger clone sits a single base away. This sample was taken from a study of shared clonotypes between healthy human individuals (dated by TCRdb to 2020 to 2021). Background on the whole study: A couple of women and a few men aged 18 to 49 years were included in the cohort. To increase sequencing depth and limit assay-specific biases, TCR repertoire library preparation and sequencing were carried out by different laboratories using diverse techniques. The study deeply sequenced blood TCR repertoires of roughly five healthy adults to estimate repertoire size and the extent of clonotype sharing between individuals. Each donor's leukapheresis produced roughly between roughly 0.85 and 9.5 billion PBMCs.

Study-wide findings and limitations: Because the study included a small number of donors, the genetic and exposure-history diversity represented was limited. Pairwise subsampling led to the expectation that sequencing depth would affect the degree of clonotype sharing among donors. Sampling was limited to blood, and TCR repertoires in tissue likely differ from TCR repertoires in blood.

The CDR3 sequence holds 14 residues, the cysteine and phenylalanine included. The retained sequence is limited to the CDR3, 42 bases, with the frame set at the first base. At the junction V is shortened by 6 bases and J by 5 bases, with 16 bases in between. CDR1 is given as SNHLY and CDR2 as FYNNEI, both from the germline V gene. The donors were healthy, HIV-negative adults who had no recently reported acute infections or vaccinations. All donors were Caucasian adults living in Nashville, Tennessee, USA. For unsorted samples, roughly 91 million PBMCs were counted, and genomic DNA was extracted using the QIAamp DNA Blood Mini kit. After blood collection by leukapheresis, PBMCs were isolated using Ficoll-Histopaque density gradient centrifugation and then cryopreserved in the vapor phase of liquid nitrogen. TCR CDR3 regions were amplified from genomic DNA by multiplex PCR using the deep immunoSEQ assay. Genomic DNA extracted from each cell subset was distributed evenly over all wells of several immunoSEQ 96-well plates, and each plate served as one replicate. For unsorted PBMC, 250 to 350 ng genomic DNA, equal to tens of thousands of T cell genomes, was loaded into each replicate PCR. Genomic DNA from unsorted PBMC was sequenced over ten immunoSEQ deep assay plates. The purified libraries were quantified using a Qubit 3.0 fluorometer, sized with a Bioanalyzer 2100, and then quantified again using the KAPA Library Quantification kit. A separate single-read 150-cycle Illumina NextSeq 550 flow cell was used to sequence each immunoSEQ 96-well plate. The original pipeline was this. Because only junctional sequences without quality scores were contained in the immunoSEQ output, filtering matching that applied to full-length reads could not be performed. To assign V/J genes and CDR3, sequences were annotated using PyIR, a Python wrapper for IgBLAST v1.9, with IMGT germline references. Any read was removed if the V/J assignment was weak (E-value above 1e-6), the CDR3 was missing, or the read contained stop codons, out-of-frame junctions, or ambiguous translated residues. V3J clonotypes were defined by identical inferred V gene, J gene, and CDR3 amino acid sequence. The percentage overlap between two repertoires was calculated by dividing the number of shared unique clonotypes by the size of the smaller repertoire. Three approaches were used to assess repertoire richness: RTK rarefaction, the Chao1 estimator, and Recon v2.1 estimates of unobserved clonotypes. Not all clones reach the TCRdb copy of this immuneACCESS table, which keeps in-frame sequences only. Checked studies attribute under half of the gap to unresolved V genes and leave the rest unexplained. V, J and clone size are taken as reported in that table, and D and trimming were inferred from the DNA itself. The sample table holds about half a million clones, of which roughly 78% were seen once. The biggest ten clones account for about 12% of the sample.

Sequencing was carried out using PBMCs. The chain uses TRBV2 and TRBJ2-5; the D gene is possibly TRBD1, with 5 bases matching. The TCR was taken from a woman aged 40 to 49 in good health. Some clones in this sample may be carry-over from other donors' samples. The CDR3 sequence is CASSLGQAVETQYF. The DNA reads TGTGCCAGCAGCTTGGGGCAGGCGGTGGAGACCCAGTACTTC.